Listed below are T cell receptor beta chains from one sample, sequenced in a study of cytomegalovirus exposure and HLA in healthy donors. Assay used: immunoSEQ multiplex PCR; TCRdb lists only in-frame clones, some missing. The sample lists approximately 73,000 clones, 85% to 95% occurring once. Sequenced sample: PBMCs. Receptors were obtained from a man aged 18-30 years in good health and CMV-seronegative. CDR3s include the opening cysteine and the closing phenylalanine or tryptophan. Fields, in order: CDR3 length, V gene, clone size, D gene, J gene, CDR3 protein, CDR3 DNA. D genes are given only for firm matches. For some rows the clone size is stated as once, few or many, or as a class when expanded; others skip it.

cdr3_length: 13
v_call: TRBV6-1
clone_size: few
d_call: .
j_call: TRBJ1-5
cdr3_aa: CASSSMYNQPQHF
cdr3_nt: TGTGCCAGCAGTTCTATGTACAATCAGCCCCAGCATTTT

cdr3_length: 13
v_call: TRBV7-9
clone_size: .
d_call: .
j_call: TRBJ2-7
cdr3_aa: CASSSQASYEQYF
cdr3_nt: TGTGCCAGCAGTTCACAGGCCTCCTACGAGCAGTACTTC

cdr3_length: 15
v_call: TRBV27
clone_size: .
d_call: .
j_call: TRBJ1-6
cdr3_aa: CASSLGQAIDSPLHF
cdr3_nt: TGTGCCAGCAGTTTAGGGCAGGCCATCGATTCACCCCTCCACTTT

cdr3_length: 12
v_call: TRBV6-1
clone_size: .
d_call: .
j_call: TRBJ2-7
cdr3_aa: CACSPGYLQQYF
cdr3_nt: TGTGCCTGCTCCCCGGGGTATCTCCAGCAGTACTTC

cdr3_length: 19
v_call: TRBV28
clone_size: .
d_call: .
j_call: TRBJ2-6
cdr3_aa: CASSPIDSTVTTGANVLTF
cdr3_nt: TGTGCCAGCAGTCCAATAGACAGTACAGTTACCACTGGGGCCAACGTCCTGACTTTC

cdr3_length: 13
v_call: TRBV30
clone_size: .
d_call: .
j_call: TRBJ2-5
cdr3_aa: CAWSVGGIETQYF
cdr3_nt: TGTGCCTGGAGTGTTGGGGGGATCGAGACCCAGTACTTC

cdr3_length: 14
v_call: TRBV28
clone_size: few
d_call: TRBD1
j_call: TRBJ2-1
cdr3_aa: CASSRQGGYNEQFF
cdr3_nt: TGTGCCAGCAGTCGACAGGGGGGCTACAATGAGCAGTTCTTC

cdr3_length: 13
v_call: TRBV27
clone_size: .
d_call: .
j_call: TRBJ2-7
cdr3_aa: CASSLRVFYEQYF
cdr3_nt: TGTGCCAGCAGTTTACGGGTTTTCTACGAGCAGTACTTC

cdr3_length: 15
v_call: TRBV7-2
clone_size: .
d_call: TRBD2
j_call: TRBJ2-1
cdr3_aa: CASSPTSGGFNEQFF
cdr3_nt: TGTGCCAGCAGCCCGACTAGCGGGGGATTCAATGAGCAGTTCTTC

cdr3_length: 13
v_call: TRBV19
clone_size: .
d_call: .
j_call: TRBJ1-1
cdr3_aa: CASRGTSNTEAFF
cdr3_nt: TGTGCCAGTAGAGGGACATCGAACACTGAAGCTTTCTTT

cdr3_length: 16
v_call: TRBV30
clone_size: .
d_call: TRBD1
j_call: TRBJ1-6
cdr3_aa: CAGSRPGTGTDSPLHF
cdr3_nt: TGTGCCGGATCACGTCCCGGGACAGGGACGGATTCACCCCTCCACTTT

cdr3_length: 13
v_call: TRBV7-2
clone_size: .
d_call: TRBD1
j_call: TRBJ1-1
cdr3_aa: CASNYRGNTEAFF
cdr3_nt: TGTGCCAGCAACTACAGGGGGAACACTGAAGCTTTCTTT

cdr3_length: 13
v_call: TRBV29-1
clone_size: .
d_call: .
j_call: TRBJ2-7
cdr3_aa: CSVENGGSYEQYF
cdr3_nt: TGCAGCGTTGAGAACGGAGGCTCCTACGAGCAGTACTTC

cdr3_length: 18
v_call: TRBV2
clone_size: .
d_call: TRBD2
j_call: TRBJ2-1
cdr3_aa: CASGAHLLAGGPEGEQFF
cdr3_nt: TGTGCCAGCGGGGCCCACCTACTAGCGGGGGGGCCTGAGGGTGAGCAGTTCTTC

cdr3_length: 16
v_call: TRBV18
clone_size: medium-sized
d_call: .
j_call: TRBJ2-2
cdr3_aa: CASSPLPGPGTGELFF
cdr3_nt: TGTGCCAGCTCACCACTACCCGGTCCCGGGACCGGGGAGCTGTTTTTT

cdr3_length: 13
v_call: TRBV6-1
clone_size: .
d_call: .
j_call: TRBJ1-1
cdr3_aa: CASSEGTPGGAFF
cdr3_nt: TGTGCCAGCAGTGAAGGGACGCCGGGGGGGGCTTTCTTT

cdr3_length: 16
v_call: TRBV9
clone_size: .
d_call: TRBD1
j_call: TRBJ1-2
cdr3_aa: CASSSPGTGGANGYTF
cdr3_nt: TGTGCCAGCAGCTCTCCCGGGACAGGGGGCGCAAATGGCTACACCTTC

cdr3_length: 16
v_call: TRBV18
clone_size: .
d_call: .
j_call: TRBJ1-5
cdr3_aa: CASSPQVILRGQPQHF
cdr3_nt: TGTGCCAGCTCACCACAAGTGATACTCCGAGGGCAGCCCCAGCATTTT

cdr3_length: 15
v_call: TRBV2
clone_size: .
d_call: TRBD2
j_call: TRBJ2-2
cdr3_aa: CASSEVGGAVGELFF
cdr3_nt: TGTGCCAGCAGTGAAGTCGGGGGGGCGGTCGGGGAGCTGTTTTTT

cdr3_length: 16
v_call: TRBV4-2
clone_size: .
d_call: TRBD1
j_call: TRBJ1-4
cdr3_aa: CASSQESGTGNGKLFF
cdr3_nt: TGTGCCAGCAGCCAAGAGTCCGGGACAGGGAATGGAAAACTGTTTTTT

cdr3_length: 13
v_call: TRBV4-2
clone_size: .
d_call: .
j_call: TRBJ2-3
cdr3_aa: CASSQELADTQYF
cdr3_nt: TGTGCCAGCAGCCAAGAACTAGCTGATACGCAGTATTTT

cdr3_length: 13
v_call: TRBV5-1
clone_size: .
d_call: TRBD1
j_call: TRBJ2-1
cdr3_aa: CASRQQGRNEQFF
cdr3_nt: TGCGCCAGCAGACAACAGGGGCGGAATGAGCAGTTCTTC

cdr3_length: 14
v_call: TRBV6-4
clone_size: once
d_call: TRBD1
j_call: TRBJ2-7
cdr3_aa: CASTNRGYSYEQYF
cdr3_nt: TGTGCCAGCACCAACAGGGGCTACTCCTACGAGCAGTACTTC

cdr3_length: 14
v_call: TRBV2
clone_size: once
d_call: TRBD1
j_call: TRBJ2-7
cdr3_aa: CASSETQGAREQYF
cdr3_nt: TGTGCCAGCAGTGAGACCCAGGGGGCCCGCGAGCAGTACTTC

cdr3_length: 13
v_call: TRBV30
clone_size: .
d_call: .
j_call: TRBJ1-2
cdr3_aa: CAWSVRGDGGYTF
cdr3_nt: TGTGCCTGGAGTGTACGGGGGGACGGGGGCTACACCTTC

cdr3_length: 12
v_call: TRBV27
clone_size: .
d_call: .
j_call: TRBJ2-2
cdr3_aa: CASSPQSGELFF
cdr3_nt: TGTGCCAGCAGTCCCCAGTCCGGGGAGCTGTTTTTT

cdr3_length: 19
v_call: TRBV5-4
clone_size: few
d_call: TRBD1
j_call: TRBJ1-2
cdr3_aa: CASSSGDRGIGGPDYGYTF
cdr3_nt: TGTGCCAGCAGCTCTGGGGACAGGGGGATAGGGGGACCGGACTATGGCTACACCTTC

cdr3_length: 14
v_call: TRBV7-9
clone_size: .
d_call: TRBD2
j_call: TRBJ2-1
cdr3_aa: CASSLAGTINEQFF
cdr3_nt: TGTGCCAGCAGCTTAGCGGGGACTATCAATGAGCAGTTCTTC

cdr3_length: 18
v_call: TRBV5-6
clone_size: .
d_call: TRBD1
j_call: TRBJ1-3
cdr3_aa: CASSSYHRGLTSGNTIYF
cdr3_nt: TGTGCCAGCAGCTCGTACCACAGGGGTCTAACCTCTGGAAACACCATATATTTT

cdr3_length: 13
v_call: TRBV28
clone_size: once
d_call: TRBD1
j_call: TRBJ1-3
cdr3_aa: CASRETGANTIYF
cdr3_nt: TGTGCCAGCAGGGAGACAGGGGCGAACACCATATATTTT

cdr3_length: 16
v_call: TRBV7-6
clone_size: .
d_call: TRBD2
j_call: TRBJ2-1
cdr3_aa: CASSLDRGGATEEQFF
cdr3_nt: TGTGCCAGCAGCTTAGATCGCGGGGGGGCGACCGAAGAGCAGTTCTTC

cdr3_length: 17
v_call: TRBV7-9
clone_size: .
d_call: TRBD1
j_call: TRBJ2-7
cdr3_aa: CASSLATGGRITYEQYF
cdr3_nt: TGTGCCAGCAGCTTAGCGACAGGGGGCCGGATAACCTACGAGCAGTACTTC

cdr3_length: 13
v_call: TRBV19
clone_size: .
d_call: .
j_call: TRBJ2-2
cdr3_aa: CASSGPHTGELFF
cdr3_nt: TGTGCCAGTAGTGGCCCCCACACCGGGGAGCTGTTTTTT

cdr3_length: 17
v_call: TRBV4-2
clone_size: .
d_call: TRBD1
j_call: TRBJ2-5
cdr3_aa: CASSQGEKGQGHETQYF
cdr3_nt: TGTGCCAGCAGCCAAGGAGAAAAAGGACAGGGCCACGAGACCCAGTACTTC

cdr3_length: 13
v_call: TRBV30
clone_size: .
d_call: TRBD1
j_call: TRBJ1-5
cdr3_aa: CAWSRGGGQPQHF
cdr3_nt: TGTGCCTGGAGTAGAGGGGGCGGCCAGCCCCAGCATTTT

cdr3_length: 15
v_call: TRBV9
clone_size: .
d_call: TRBD1
j_call: TRBJ1-1
cdr3_aa: CASSPQGGPGTEAFF
cdr3_nt: TGTGCCAGCAGCCCCCAGGGGGGTCCGGGCACTGAAGCTTTCTTT

cdr3_length: 15
v_call: TRBV6-1
clone_size: .
d_call: .
j_call: TRBJ1-5
cdr3_aa: CASSEDPGLNQPQHF
cdr3_nt: TGTGCCAGCAGTGAAGATCCAGGTCTCAATCAGCCCCAGCATTTT

cdr3_length: 15
v_call: TRBV28
clone_size: .
d_call: TRBD1
j_call: TRBJ2-7
cdr3_aa: CASSLDRGSGYEQYF
cdr3_nt: TGTGCCAGCAGCCTGGACAGGGGGTCCGGTTACGAGCAGTACTTC

cdr3_length: 17
v_call: TRBV9
clone_size: .
d_call: TRBD1
j_call: TRBJ1-6
cdr3_aa: CASSVTGGAISNSPLHF
cdr3_nt: TGTGCCAGCAGCGTCACAGGGGGCGCGATCTCAAATTCACCCCTCCACTTT

cdr3_length: 15
v_call: TRBV28
clone_size: once
d_call: .
j_call: TRBJ1-5
cdr3_aa: CASRRQEDSNQPQHF
cdr3_nt: TGTGCCAGCAGACGACAGGAGGATAGCAATCAGCCCCAGCATTTT

cdr3_length: 13
v_call: TRBV6-5
clone_size: .
d_call: .
j_call: TRBJ1-5
cdr3_aa: CASSPQSVGPQHF
cdr3_nt: TGTGCCAGCAGTCCACAGTCCGTTGGGCCCCAGCATTTT

cdr3_length: 15
v_call: TRBV18
clone_size: .
d_call: .
j_call: TRBJ2-7
cdr3_aa: CASSPAQGGPYEQYF
cdr3_nt: TGTGCCAGCTCACCGGCGCAGGGGGGTCCATACGAGCAGTACTTC

cdr3_length: 14
v_call: TRBV27
clone_size: .
d_call: .
j_call: TRBJ1-6
cdr3_aa: CASRQGSYNSPLHF
cdr3_nt: TGTGCCAGCAGACAGGGATCCTATAATTCACCCCTCCACTTT

cdr3_length: 13
v_call: TRBV18
clone_size: .
d_call: .
j_call: TRBJ1-4
cdr3_aa: CASSPGAEEKLFF
cdr3_nt: TGTGCCAGCTCACCAGGGGCCGAAGAAAAACTGTTTTTT

cdr3_length: 15
v_call: TRBV11-2
clone_size: .
d_call: .
j_call: TRBJ2-7
cdr3_aa: CASSRSGDGTYEQYF
cdr3_nt: TGTGCCAGCAGCCGCTCGGGGGATGGGACCTACGAGCAGTACTTC

cdr3_length: 13
v_call: TRBV18
clone_size: .
d_call: TRBD1
j_call: TRBJ2-2
cdr3_aa: CASSLTGAGELFF
cdr3_nt: TGTGCCAGCTCACTAACAGGGGCCGGGGAGCTGTTTTTT

cdr3_length: 16
v_call: TRBV5-4
clone_size: .
d_call: TRBD1
j_call: TRBJ1-4
cdr3_aa: CASSDTGQGGSEKLFF
cdr3_nt: TGTGCCAGCAGCGATACGGGACAGGGAGGGAGTGAAAAACTGTTTTTT

cdr3_length: 14
v_call: TRBV27
clone_size: .
d_call: .
j_call: TRBJ1-4
cdr3_aa: CASSGHATNEKLFF
cdr3_nt: TGTGCCAGCAGTGGACATGCAACTAATGAAAAACTGTTTTTT

cdr3_length: 17
v_call: TRBV5-6
clone_size: .
d_call: .
j_call: TRBJ1-2
cdr3_aa: CASSLSHLSGSARGYTF
cdr3_nt: TGTGCCAGCAGCTTAAGTCACTTATCCGGGAGCGCGAGAGGCTACACCTTC

cdr3_length: 15
v_call: TRBV7-2
clone_size: .
d_call: .
j_call: TRBJ1-1
cdr3_aa: CASSSLLRLNTEAFF
cdr3_nt: TGTGCCAGCAGCAGCCTCTTACGGTTGAACACTGAAGCTTTCTTT

cdr3_length: 14
v_call: TRBV5-4
clone_size: .
d_call: TRBD2
j_call: TRBJ2-3
cdr3_aa: CASSRTSGQDTQYF
cdr3_nt: TGTGCCAGCAGCCGGACTAGCGGGCAAGATACGCAGTATTTT

cdr3_length: 15
v_call: TRBV28
clone_size: .
d_call: .
j_call: TRBJ1-4
cdr3_aa: CASQATVATNEKLFF
cdr3_nt: TGTGCCAGCCAAGCAACAGTCGCAACTAATGAAAAACTGTTTTTT

cdr3_length: 12
v_call: TRBV19
clone_size: .
d_call: .
j_call: TRBJ1-2
cdr3_aa: CASSIINYGYTF
cdr3_nt: TGTGCCAGTAGTATTATTAACTATGGCTACACCTTC

cdr3_length: 17
v_call: TRBV7-6
clone_size: .
d_call: TRBD1
j_call: TRBJ1-2
cdr3_aa: CASSPLRTGSLLAGYTF
cdr3_nt: TGTGCCAGCAGCCCTCTTAGGACAGGCTCCTTGCTAGCTGGCTACACCTTC

cdr3_length: 12
v_call: TRBV5-1
clone_size: .
d_call: .
j_call: TRBJ2-1
cdr3_aa: CASSLAQNEQFF
cdr3_nt: TGCGCCAGCAGCTTGGCACAGAATGAGCAGTTCTTC

cdr3_length: 13
v_call: TRBV27
clone_size: .
d_call: .
j_call: TRBJ1-1
cdr3_aa: CASSRWGLTEAFF
cdr3_nt: TGTGCCAGCTCCCGGTGGGGGCTCACTGAAGCTTTCTTT

cdr3_length: 19
v_call: TRBV6-1
clone_size: medium-sized
d_call: TRBD1
j_call: TRBJ1-2
cdr3_aa: CASSATPEGFDRDNYGYTF
cdr3_nt: TGTGCCAGCAGTGCCACTCCTGAGGGATTTGACAGGGACAACTATGGCTACACCTTC

cdr3_length: 14
v_call: TRBV7-9
clone_size: .
d_call: .
j_call: TRBJ1-5
cdr3_aa: CASIHSAGDQPQHF
cdr3_nt: TGTGCCAGCATTCATTCGGCAGGGGATCAGCCCCAGCATTTT

cdr3_length: 12
v_call: TRBV27
clone_size: .
d_call: .
j_call: TRBJ1-1
cdr3_aa: CASSTVNTEAFF
cdr3_nt: TGTGCCAGTTCGACAGTGAACACTGAAGCTTTCTTT